These 11 T cell receptor beta chains originate from one sample sequenced in a study of OX40 agonist ivuxolimab in advanced cancers. Receptor amplification or capture employed the immunoSEQ multiplex PCR assay. TCRdb retrieved this table from immuneACCESS and kept in-frame rearrangements only. Not all clones are present; in checked studies, unresolved V genes account for under half, and no reason is known for the remainder. A total of about 93,000 clones appear in this sample, roughly 87% of them only once. 0.3% to 0.4% of the sample lies in the top ten. Source: CD4+ or CD8+ T cells sorted from blood, taken in a trial of the OX40 agonist ivuxolimab. These TCRs come from an adult with an advanced solid tumor such as melanoma, head and neck, liver or kidney cancer.

The V and J genes are TRBV9 and TRBJ1-5; 8 bases are shared with TRBD1. The CDR3 is made up of 14 amino acids. V shed 3 bases and J 6 bases; nucleotides not matched to a gene: 5. Looked up from germline, CDR1 is SGDLS and CDR2 is YYNGEE. CDR3 protein: CASSGTDRVQPQHF. The CDR3 coding sequence is TGTGCCAGCAGCGGAACGGACAGGGTTCAGCCCCAGCATTTT.

This chain connects TRBV6-6 to TRBJ2-7, with D maybe TRBD1 (5 bases). The germline CDR1 and CDR2 sequences are MNHNY and SVGAGI (reference sequence). The CDR3 contains 15 residues. V lost 6 bases and J lost 5, with 20 bases in between. CDR3 in amino acids: CASSRGQLGLDEQYF. The DNA of the CDR3 is TGTGCCAGCAGCCGAGGACAACTGGGGCTTGACGAGCAGTACTTC.

The genes are TRBV11-2 and TRBJ2-3, with D tentatively TRBD1 (6 bases). Germline values: CDR1 SGHAT, CDR2 FQNNGV. Between the trimmed V and J ends, which lost 5 bases and 2 bases, there was a span of 11 bases. The CDR3 sequence is 14 residues long. The DNA of the CDR3 is TGTGCCAGCAGCCGCGGACAGATCACAGATACGCAGTATTTT. It is translated as CASSRGQITDTQYF. Together with reference TRBV11-2 and TRBJ2-3, the CDR3 gives the full variable domain: EAGVAQSPRYKIIEKRQSVAFWCNPISGHATLYWYQQILGQGPKLLIQFQNNGVVDDSQLPKDRFSAERLKGVDSTLKIQPAKLEDSAVYLCASSRGQITDTQYFGPGTRLTVL.

This clone was counted a single time. V is TRBV30 and J is TRBJ2-5, with no clear D. CDR1 GTSNPN and CDR2 SVGIG come from the germline V gene (reference sequence). CDR3 length: 13 residues. V was trimmed by 0 bases and J by 5 bases, leaving 10 bases between them. CDR3 amino acids: CAWSVGLEETQYF. The DNA of the CDR3 is TGTGCCTGGAGTGTAGGTCTAGAGGAGACCCAGTACTTC. Filled out from reference TRBV30 and TRBJ2-5, the complete variable domain reads SQTIHQWPATLVQPVGSPLSLECTVEGTSNPNLYWYRQAAGRGLQLLFYSVGIGQISSEVPQNLSASRPQDRQFILSSKKLLLSDSGFYLCAWSVGLEETQYFGPGTRLLVL.

J is TRBJ1-1 and V is TRBV28; tentative D call: TRBD1 (5 bases). V lost 6 bases and J lost 5, with 16 bases in between. CDR3 length: 14 amino acids. Germline V gene lookup returns CDR1 MDHEN and CDR2 SYDVKM. CDR3 sequence: CASRKGLALTEAFF. The CDR3 nucleotides read TGTGCCAGCAGGAAGGGGCTCGCCTTGACTGAAGCTTTCTTT.

V is TRBV30 and J is TRBJ1-1; 9 bases line up with TRBD1. J gave up 5 bases and V 3 bases, and 4 bases lay outside the gene matches. Germline loops: CDR1 GTSNPN, CDR2 SVGIG (reference sequence). The CDR3 runs to 13 residues. CDR3 DNA: TGTGCCTGGAGAGCAGACAGGGGGACTGAAGCTTTCTTT. Amino acid sequence: CAWRADRGTEAFF.

This clone has only a few counts. The chain employs TRBV4-3 and TRBJ2-1, with TRBD1 matching 7 bases. Germline V CDR1 and CDR2: LGHNA, YSLEER. The CDR3 runs 15 residues. Germline trimming cut 0 bases from V and 4 bases from J; bases unmatched to any gene: 3. CDR3 residues: CASSQDHRGYNEQFF. The CDR3 DNA reads TGCGCCAGCAGCCAAGATCACAGGGGTTACAATGAGCAGTTCTTC.

This clone appeared once. J is TRBJ1-2 and V is TRBV12-5; 8 bases match TRBD1. J lost 5 bases, V lost 2 bases, and 10 bases had no gene match. Germline values: CDR1 LGHNT, CDR2 FRNRAP. CDR3 length: 16 residues. The CDR3 spells CASGLTTGTGSYGYTF. The CDR3 coding sequence is TGTGCTAGTGGTTTGACCACCGGGACAGGATCTTATGGCTACACCTTC.

This clone was counted a few times. The chain recombines TRBV9 with TRBJ2-6; D perhaps matches TRBD2 (5 bases). The V end lost 0 bases, the J end lost 1 base, and 11 bases lay between the germline ends. The CDR3 has 17 residues. Germline assignment: CDR1 SGDLS and CDR2 YYNGEE. Here the CDR3 DNA reads TGTGCCAGCAGCGTAGCAGGAGGACGATCTGGGGCCAACGTCCTGACTTTC. Residues: CASSVAGGRSGANVLTF.

This sequence joins TRBV7-2 and TRBJ2-7; 8 bases align to TRBD1. V lost 5 bases to trimming and J lost 3 bases; unmatched junction nucleotides: 9. The CDR3 length is 15 residues. Germline values: CDR1 SGHTA, CDR2 FQGNSA. In DNA, the CDR3 is TGTGCCAGCAGCGCCCAGGGGGCCAACTTCTACGAGCAGTACTTC. It is translated as CASSAQGANFYEQYF.

The rearrangement joins TRBV7-2 to TRBJ2-1, with TRBD2 matching 10 bases. CDR3 size: 16 residues. After removal of 1 base from V and 10 bases from J, the junction contained 10 bases not matched to a gene. Germline values: CDR1 SGHTA, CDR2 FQGNSA. The CDR3 is CASSLDNTSGEREQFF. CDR3 nucleotides: TGTGCCAGCAGCTTAGACAACACTAGCGGGGAGAGGGAGCAGTTCTTC.